This TCR beta chain appears in the sequencing data of a study of blood T cell repertoires in COVID-19. The wider study: T cells, B-cell-depleted T cells, or PBMCs provided the cDNA or gDNA that served as material.

CDR1 SGHTA and CDR2 FQGNSA come from the germline V gene. The CDR3 runs 14 residues. The V end was cut by 3 bases, the J end by 6 bases, with 14 bases between. The method was immunoSEQ multiplex PCR; TCRdb's version includes in-frame clones alone and lacks a portion of them. The repertoire holds around 78,000 clones, with around four fifths as singletons. The sequence was obtained from a human donor in a cohort sampled during active COVID-19. The chain uses TRBV7-2 and TRBJ2-5; D perhaps matches TRBD2 (6 bases). Sequenced input: peripheral blood. CDR3 loop: CASSFGGVEQTQYF. CDR3 coding DNA: TGTGCCAGCAGCTTTGGAGGGGTTGAACAGACCCAGTACTTC.